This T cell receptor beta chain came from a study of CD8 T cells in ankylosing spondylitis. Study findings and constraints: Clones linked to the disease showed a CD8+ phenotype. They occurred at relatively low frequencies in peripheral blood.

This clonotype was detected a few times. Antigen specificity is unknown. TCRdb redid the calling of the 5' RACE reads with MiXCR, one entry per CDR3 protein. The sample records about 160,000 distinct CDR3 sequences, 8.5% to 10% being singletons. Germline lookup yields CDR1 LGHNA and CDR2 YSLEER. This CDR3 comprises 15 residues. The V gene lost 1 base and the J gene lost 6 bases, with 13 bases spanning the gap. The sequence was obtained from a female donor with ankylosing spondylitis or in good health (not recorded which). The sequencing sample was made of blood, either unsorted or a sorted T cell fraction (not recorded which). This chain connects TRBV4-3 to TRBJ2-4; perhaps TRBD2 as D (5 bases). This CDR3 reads CASSQVTGSLNIQYF. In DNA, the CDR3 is TGCGCCAGCAGCCAAGTAACGGGATCGCTAAACATTCAGTACTTC.